This entry features one TCR beta chain sequence. Its antigen is unknown. This specimen belongs to a study of T cells after posttransplantation cyclophosphamide. Findings of the study overall: TRB clonality was highly associated with recipient CMV seropositivity and reactivation.

Libraries were prepared by immunoSEQ multiplex PCR; TCRdb keeps only in-frame clonotypes and omits some of them. This table has a few thousand clones, about two thirds appearing once. The V end was cut by 10 bases, the J end by 0 bases, with 18 bases between. The germline gives CDR1 LNHDA, CDR2 SQIVND (reference sequence). This CDR3 is built from 15 residues. Treatment was busulfan-fludarabine conditioning, a marrow graft, and cyclophosphamide on days +3 and +4. Here the sequenced sample was PBMCs, taken roughly five weeks after a stem cell transplant with posttransplant cyclophosphamide. The chain joins TRBV19 to TRBJ1-1; the D gene is possibly TRBD1 (5 bases). The sequence derives from a male patient aged 50 to 59 who received an allogeneic stem cell transplant from a related donor and was CMV-positive. These T cells may partly come from the graft donor. CDR3 coding DNA: TGTGCCACTTCACGGGGGGGAGAGATGAACACTGAAGCTTTCTTT. Amino acid sequence: CATSRGGEMNTEAFF.